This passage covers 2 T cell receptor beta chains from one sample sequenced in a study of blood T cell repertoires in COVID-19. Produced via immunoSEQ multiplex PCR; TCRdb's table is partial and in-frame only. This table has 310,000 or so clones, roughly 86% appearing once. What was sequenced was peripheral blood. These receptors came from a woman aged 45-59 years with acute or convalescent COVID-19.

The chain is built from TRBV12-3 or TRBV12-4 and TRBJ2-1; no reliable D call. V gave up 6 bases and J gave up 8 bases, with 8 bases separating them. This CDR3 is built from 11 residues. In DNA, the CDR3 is TGTGCCAGCAGCCCTCGTGATGAGCAGTTCTTC. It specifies CASSPRDEQFF.

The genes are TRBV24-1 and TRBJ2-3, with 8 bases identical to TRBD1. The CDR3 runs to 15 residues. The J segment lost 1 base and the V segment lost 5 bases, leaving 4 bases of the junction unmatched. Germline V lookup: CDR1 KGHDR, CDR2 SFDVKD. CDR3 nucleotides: TGTGCCACCAGTGGTTCCAGGGGGCGCACAGATACGCAGTATTTT. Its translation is CATSGSRGRTDTQYF.